This T cell receptor (beta chain) emerged from a study of blood T cell repertoires in COVID-19. Study information: Samples of COVID-19 (acute and convalescent) were obtained from the United States, Italy and Spain. PBMCs, B-cell-depleted T cells, or T cells were the source of the cDNA or gDNA that made up the material.

This CDR3 is 12 amino acids long. From germline, CDR1 is MNHEY and CDR2 SMNVEV (reference sequence). The V segment lost 8 bases and the J segment 7 bases; nucleotides outside the gene matches: 4. Original processing methods: Reference gene primer amplification gave estimated nucleated cell counts. Data came from immunoSEQ multiplex PCR; TCRdb stores just in-frame clones and leaves some out. V and J calls and clone size are those listed in that table; D and trimming were worked out from the DNA. The sample has some 360,000 clones; 80% to 90% are singletons. Patients in Seattle were enrolled during active infection, then followed longitudinally.

The material sequenced was peripheral blood. This clonotype was obtained from a woman aged 55-75 years with COVID-19, enrolled during active disease. The genes are TRBV27 and TRBJ1-5; 8 positions match TRBD1. The CDR3 region is CASGRTGQPQHF. For the CDR3, the DNA is TGTGCCAGCGGACGGACAGGGCAGCCCCAGCATTTT.